The 30 T cell receptor beta chains below all came from one sample that was sequenced in a study of shared clonotypes between healthy human individuals. The assay was immunoSEQ multiplex PCR, and TCRdb's table has in-frame clones only and misses some. This table holds 450,000 to 500,000 clones, roughly 85% found once. Sequencing input: PBMCs. Receptors originate from a woman in her forties in good health. Some clones in this sample may be carry-over from other donors' samples.

The chain couples TRBV5-5 to TRBJ2-4; D may match TRBD1 or TRBD2 (6 bases each). This CDR3 has 14 amino acids. The V and J ends lost 7 bases and 2 bases respectively, with 13 bases between them. Germline lookup yields CDR1 SGHKS and CDR2 YYEKEE (reference sequence). This CDR3 reads CASQGGQTKNIQYF. For the CDR3, the DNA is TGTGCCAGCCAAGGGGGGCAAACCAAAAACATTCAGTACTTC.

A few counts support this clone. This sequence joins TRBV7-2 and TRBJ1-4; tentatively, D is TRBD1 (5 bases). The ends were cut back, 1 base at V and 7 bases at J, with 13 bases in the middle. Germline V gives CDR1 SGHTA, CDR2 FQGNSA. This CDR3 spans 15 amino acids. CDR3 nucleotide sequence: TGTGCCAGCAGCTTAGACCGGGGGGAAGGTGAAAAACTGTTTTTT. Protein: CASSLDRGEGEKLFF. Complete variable domain (other parts from reference TRBV7-2 and TRBJ1-4): GAGVSQSPSNKVTEKGKDVELRCDPISGHTALYWYRQSLGQGLEFLIYFQGNSAPDKSGLPSDRFSAERTGGSVSTLTIQRTQQEDSAVYLCASSLDRGEGEKLFFGSGTQLSVL.

The chain carries TRBV18 and TRBJ2-1; 9 nucleotides align to TRBD2. Germline-derived CDR1 and CDR2 are KGHSH and LQKENI. Trimming at V came to 6 bases and at J to 8 bases, leaving 14 bases not matched to a gene. CDR3 length: 16 amino acids. Here the CDR3 reads CASSTRSSGNVDEQFF. The CDR3 DNA follows: TGTGCCAGCTCTACGCGGTCTAGCGGGAATGTTGATGAGCAGTTCTTC.

This chain uses TRBV6-4 with TRBJ2-1; 11 bases fit TRBD1. V lost 2 bases and J lost 10; bases outside the gene matches: 4. Germline V gene data show CDR1 as MRHNA and CDR2 as SNTAGT. This CDR3 contains 14 residues. CDR3 region: CASSDGTGGGEQFF. CDR3 coding DNA: TGTGCCAGCAGTGACGGGACAGGGGGTGGGGAGCAGTTCTTC.

This sequence joins TRBV7-2 and TRBJ2-7; perhaps TRBD2 as D (6 bases). CDR3 length: 15 amino acids. Germline CDR1 is SGHTA and CDR2 is FQGNSA. V shed 3 bases and J shed 6 bases, with 18 bases lying between them. The DNA for the CDR3 is TGTGCCAGCAGCTTGGGGGTCGCTGTGGGGGGCGAGCAGTACTTC. Translation: CASSLGVAVGGEQYF.

The rearrangement links TRBV7-2 to TRBJ2-7; the match to TRBD2 covers 16 bases. The CDR3 runs 16 residues. V lost 5 bases and J lost 6; bases outside the gene matches: 7. Germline assignment: CDR1 SGHTA and CDR2 FQGNSA. The chain's CDR3 is CASSPGLAGGPIEQYF. The CDR3 DNA reads as TGTGCCAGCAGCCCGGGACTAGCGGGAGGGCCAATCGAGCAGTACTTC.

The chain links TRBV9 to TRBJ2-7; TRBD2 matches at 9 bases. V trimming: 4 bases; J trimming: 0 bases; junction bases outside the gene matches: 2. The CDR3 consists of 14 residues. CDR1 is SGDLS, CDR2 YYNGEE, per germline. CDR3 region: CASSLGLASYEQYF. The DNA of the CDR3 is TGTGCCAGCAGCTTGGGACTAGCCTCCTACGAGCAGTACTTC.

V and J are TRBV5-1 and TRBJ1-5; no clear D gene. Trimming left V 5 bases short and J 2 bases short, with 14 bases between. The germline V gene encodes CDR1 SGHRS and CDR2 YFSETQ. The CDR3 extends over 15 amino acids. The CDR3 loop reads CASRPDPAGNQPQHF. The DNA of the CDR3 is TGCGCCAGCAGGCCCGACCCGGCGGGCAATCAGCCCCAGCATTTT.

This clone was seen a few times. The chain is built from TRBV19 and TRBJ2-3; D gene uncertain. Trimming cost V 3 bases and J 2 bases, with 9 bases left between them. CDR1 and CDR2 (germline): LNHDA, SQIVND (reference sequence). The CDR3 loop spans 14 amino acids. CDR3 DNA sequence: TGTGCCAGTAGTATGGCATTTATCACAGATACGCAGTATTTT. It yields the protein CASSMAFITDTQYF. The whole variable domain, remainder taken from reference TRBV19 and TRBJ2-3, is DGGITQSPKYLFRKEGQNVTLSCEQNLNHDAMYWYRQDPGQGLRLIYYSQIVNDFQKGDIAEGYSVSREKKESFPLTVTSAQKNPTAFYLCASSMAFITDTQYFGPGTRLTVL.

The chain has TRBV4-3 and TRBJ1-4; 7 bases fit TRBD1. Losses at the gene ends were 6 bases for V and 6 bases for J; bases not matched to a gene: 7. Germline CDR1 LGHNA, CDR2 YSLEER. The CDR3 has 14 residues. The CDR3 spells CASSHTGADEKLFF. The CDR3 coding sequence is TGCGCCAGCAGTCACACAGGGGCGGATGAAAAACTGTTTTTT.

The chain carries TRBV6-5 and TRBJ2-7, with TRBD1 as a possible D gene (6 bases). V lost 7 bases and J lost 1, with 14 bases in between. Germline V gene lookup returns CDR1 MNHEY and CDR2 SVGAGI. This CDR3 contains 14 residues. DNA of the CDR3: TGTGCCAGCAAATTGGGACACACATCCTACGAGCAGTACTTC. It specifies CASKLGHTSYEQYF.

A word on this clone: The same CDR3 arises from other DNA sequences in this sample as well. This chain uses TRBV5-1 with TRBJ2-7, with 11 bases matching TRBD1. The CDR3 contains 14 residues. CDR1 is SGHRS, CDR2 YFSETQ, per germline. J was trimmed by 5 bases and V by 0 bases; bases with no gene match: 1. The CDR3 DNA is TGCGCCAGCAGCTTGGGGACAGGGGGCAACGAGCAGTACTTC. It encodes CASSLGTGGNEQYF.

The chain joins TRBV9 to TRBJ2-5, with TRBD2 identical over 10 bases. After removal of 4 bases from V and 4 bases from J, the junction contained 10 bases not matched to a gene. The CDR3 loop spans 16 amino acids. Germline V gives CDR1 SGDLS, CDR2 YYNGEE. The CDR3 region has the DNA TGTGCCAGCAGCCCTCACGCCGGGACTAGCGTAGAGACCCAGTACTTC. This translates into CASSPHAGTSVETQYF.

The chain recombines TRBV7-6 with TRBJ2-1, with TRBD2 as a possible D gene (5 bases). This CDR3 comprises 15 residues. Trimming left V 1 base short and J 7 bases short, with 14 bases between. Germline CDR1 is SGHVS and CDR2 is FNYEAQ. The CDR3 sequence is CASSLVSTRANEQFF. CDR3 DNA sequence: TGTGCCAGCAGCTTAGTCTCAACTAGAGCTAATGAGCAGTTCTTC.

The chain recombines TRBV28 with TRBJ1-2, with a possible D match to TRBD1 (6 bases). With 4 bases removed from V and 4 bases from J, the gap between germline ends came to 7 bases. This CDR3 has 12 residues. Germline CDR1 reads MDHEN; CDR2 reads SYDVKM. In DNA, the CDR3 is TGTGCCAGCAGTTCGACAGGCTATGGCTACACCTTC. Protein: CASSSTGYGYTF.

The rearrangement uses TRBV6-1 and TRBJ2-2, with 8 bases aligning to TRBD1. The trim removed 2 bases at V and 1 base at J, leaving 3 bases unmatched. CDR1 is MNHNS and CDR2 is SASEGT in the germline V gene. The CDR3 runs 16 residues. CDR3 bases: TGTGCCAGCAGTGAATTTACAGGGGGGAACACCGGGGAGCTGTTTTTT. Translated: CASSEFTGGNTGELFF.

The sample holds many counts of this clone. The chain joins TRBV19 to TRBJ1-2; D may be TRBD1 (6 bases). The CDR3 totals 17 residues. V was trimmed by 7 bases and J by 4 bases, leaving 25 bases between them. CDR1 and CDR2 from the germline V gene are LNHDA and SQIVND (reference sequence). The CDR3 sequence: CASTPQSHGGPAYGYTF. CDR3 nucleotides: TGTGCCAGTACTCCTCAAAGCCACGGGGGCCCAGCCTATGGCTACACCTTC.

The chain links TRBV18 to TRBJ2-2, with a weak D call TRBD2 (5 bases). Germline V lookup: CDR1 KGHSH, CDR2 LQKENI. The CDR3 spans 15 residues. V was pared by 2 bases and J by 5 bases, with 12 bases between. Here the CDR3 reads CASSPDNPGTGELFF. The CDR3 DNA reads as TGTGCCAGCTCACCAGACAACCCGGGGACCGGGGAGCTGTTTTTT.

This clone was counted between two and nine times. CDR3 loop: CASSRLAGDLLAEQFF. CDR3 coding DNA: TGTGCCAGCAGCAGACTAGCGGGAGACCTCTTGGCTGAGCAGTTCTTC. The chain carries TRBV5-6 and TRBJ2-1, with 12 bases identical to TRBD2. The CDR3 contains 16 residues. Losses at the gene ends were 4 bases for V and 9 bases for J; bases not matched to a gene: 11. Germline V gene sequence: CDR1 SGHDT, CDR2 YYEEEE.

This clone was counted only a few times. This sequence joins TRBV5-6 and TRBJ1-2; D unresolved. CDR1 is SGHDT and CDR2 is YYEEEE in the germline V gene. Trimming stripped 0 bases from V and 5 bases from J, with 11 bases between. The CDR3 is 14 residues long. The CDR3, as DNA: TGTGCCAGCAGCTTGGCCCGGCAGTCATATGGCTACACCTTC. Amino acid sequence: CASSLARQSYGYTF.

This chain uses TRBV28 with TRBJ2-1, with 8 bases aligning to TRBD2. Germline V lookup: CDR1 MDHEN, CDR2 SYDVKM. This CDR3 contains 15 residues. After removal of 6 bases from V and 4 bases from J, the junction contained 8 bases not matched to a gene. This chain's CDR3 is CASSLSGVGYNEQFF. The DNA of the CDR3 is TGTGCCAGCAGCCTTAGCGGGGTGGGGTACAATGAGCAGTTCTTC. Based on the CDR3 plus reference TRBV28 and TRBJ2-1, the full variable domain is DVKVTQSSRYLVKRTGEKVFLECVQDMDHENMFWYRQDPGLGLRLIYFSYDVKMKEKGDIPEGYSVSREKKERFSLILESASTNQTSMYLCASSLSGVGYNEQFFGPGTRLTVL.

In this sample, this clone turned up a few times. The chain carries TRBV4-3 and TRBJ2-1, with unresolved D. The germline V and J ends were trimmed by 0 bases and 2 bases, with 14 bases remaining between them. Germline V lookup: CDR1 LGHNA, CDR2 YSLEER. CDR3 size: 17 residues. CDR3 nucleotide sequence: TGCGCCAGCAGCCAAGAGCCGGTAGAACCAACCTACAATGAGCAGTTCTTC. It codes for CASSQEPVEPTYNEQFF.

The chain joins TRBV27 to TRBJ2-3, with unresolved D. V dropped 7 bases and J dropped 2 bases, with 13 bases sitting between them. Per germline, CDR1 MNHEY and CDR2 SMNVEV (reference sequence). CDR3 length equals 14 residues. CDR3 nucleotides: TGTGCCAGCACCAGAGGCTCCTTCACAGATACGCAGTATTTT. It translates to CASTRGSFTDTQYF.

This chain uses TRBV10-3 with TRBJ2-1; 7 bases fit TRBD1. The CDR3 loop spans 15 amino acids. Germline CDR1 and CDR2: ENHRY and SYGVKD. With 1 base clipped from V and 9 bases from J, the junction kept 9 bases outside the gene matches. CDR3 residues: CAISELDRPESEQFF. In nucleotides, the CDR3 is TGTGCCATCAGTGAGTTGGACAGGCCGGAGAGTGAGCAGTTCTTC.

In this sample, this clone turned up a few times. V is TRBV6-6 and J is TRBJ1-5; 7 bases are shared with TRBD1. J was trimmed by 6 bases and V by 0 bases; bases with no gene match: 2. CDR1 and CDR2 from the germline V gene are MNHNY and SVGAGI (reference sequence). The CDR3 runs to 14 residues. CDR3 DNA sequence: TGTGCCAGCAGTTACTCCAGGGGGGGTCAGCCCCAGCATTTT. Its translation is CASSYSRGGQPQHF.

The chain has TRBV20-1 and TRBJ2-1; D is unclear. V was clipped by 6 bases and J by 6 bases, with 3 bases between them. The CDR3 spans 9 residues. Germline lookup yields CDR1 DFQATT and CDR2 SNEGSKA (reference sequence). CDR3 nucleotide sequence: TGCAGTGCCTTCAATGAGCAGTTCTTC. Translation: CSAFNEQFF.

J is TRBJ1-1 and V is TRBV6-5; no clear D. This CDR3 has 13 residues. Germline V gives CDR1 MNHEY, CDR2 SVGAGI. Trimming removed 4 bases from V and 0 bases from J, with 6 bases in between. CDR3 loop: CASSSNMNTEAFF. CDR3 sequence (DNA): TGTGCCAGCAGTTCGAATATGAACACTGAAGCTTTCTTT.

The chain couples TRBV7-9 to TRBJ1-2; 7 nucleotides agree with TRBD1. CDR3 length equals 13 residues. CDR1 SEHNR and CDR2 FQNEAQ come from the germline V gene (reference sequence). V trimming: 5 bases; J trimming: 4 bases; junction bases outside the gene matches: 4. CDR3 sequence (DNA): TGTGCCAGCAGCCAACAGGGGACCTATGGCTACACCTTC. The encoded protein is CASSQQGTYGYTF.

Of note for this clone: This CDR3 is also generated by other DNA sequences in the sample. The V and J genes are TRBV7-9 and TRBJ2-5, with D perhaps matching TRBD1 (6 bases). The CDR3 is 12 residues long. The germline V gene has CDR1 SEHNR and CDR2 FQNEAQ (reference sequence). Trimming took 5 bases from V and 5 from J, leaving 9 bases between them. DNA of the CDR3: TGTGCCAGCAGCCCACAGGGCGAGACCCAGTACTTC. This sequence encodes CASSPQGETQYF.

This clone was recorded once. The chain has TRBV25-1 and TRBJ1-5; no clear D. V lost 4 bases and J 1 base, leaving 11 bases between the germline ends. Germline CDR1 is MGHDK and CDR2 is SYGVNS. The CDR3 consists of 15 residues. CDR3 protein: CASSGPGLSNQPQHF. The CDR3, as DNA: TGTGCCAGCAGTGGCCCGGGGTTAAGCAATCAGCCCCAGCATTTT.